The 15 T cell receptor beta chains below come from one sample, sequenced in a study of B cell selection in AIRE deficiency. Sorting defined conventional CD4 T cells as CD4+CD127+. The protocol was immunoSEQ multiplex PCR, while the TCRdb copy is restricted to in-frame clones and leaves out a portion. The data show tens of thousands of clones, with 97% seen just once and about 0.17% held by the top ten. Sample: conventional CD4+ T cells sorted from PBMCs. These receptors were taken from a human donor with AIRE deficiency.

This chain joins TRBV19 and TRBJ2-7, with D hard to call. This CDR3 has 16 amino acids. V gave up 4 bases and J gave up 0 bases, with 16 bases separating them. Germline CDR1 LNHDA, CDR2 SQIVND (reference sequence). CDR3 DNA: TGTGCCAGTAGTACGTACGCCCCTCCACTCTCCTACGAGCAGTACTTC. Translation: CASSTYAPPLSYEQYF.

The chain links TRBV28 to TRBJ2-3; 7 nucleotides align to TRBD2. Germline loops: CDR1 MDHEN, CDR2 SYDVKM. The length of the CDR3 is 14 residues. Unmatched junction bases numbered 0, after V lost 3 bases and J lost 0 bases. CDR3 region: CASSLGGSTDTQYF. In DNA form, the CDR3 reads TGTGCCAGCAGTTTGGGGGGGAGCACAGATACGCAGTATTTT.

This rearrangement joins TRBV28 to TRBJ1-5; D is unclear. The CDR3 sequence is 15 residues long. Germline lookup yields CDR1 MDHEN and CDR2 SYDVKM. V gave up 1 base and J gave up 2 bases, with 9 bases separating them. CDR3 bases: TGTGCCAGCAGTTTATCCCGACGGGGCAATCAGCCCCAGCATTTT. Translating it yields CASSLSRRGNQPQHF.

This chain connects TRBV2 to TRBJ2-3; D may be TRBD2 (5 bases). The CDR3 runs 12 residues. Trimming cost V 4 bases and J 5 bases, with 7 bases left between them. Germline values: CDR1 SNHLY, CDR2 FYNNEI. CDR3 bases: TGTGCCAGCAGTGGACTACAAGATACGCAGTATTTT. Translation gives CASSGLQDTQYF.

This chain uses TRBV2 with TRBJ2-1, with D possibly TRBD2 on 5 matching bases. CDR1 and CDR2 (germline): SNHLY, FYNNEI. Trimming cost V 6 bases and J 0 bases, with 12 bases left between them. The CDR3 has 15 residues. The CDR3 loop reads CASRAGESSYNEQFF. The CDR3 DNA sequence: TGTGCCAGCAGGGCGGGTGAAAGCTCCTACAATGAGCAGTTCTTC. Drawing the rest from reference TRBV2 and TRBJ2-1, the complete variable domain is EPEVTQTPSHQVTQMGQEVILRCVPISNHLYFYWYRQILGQKVEFLVSFYNNEISEKSEIFDDQFSVERPDGSNFTLKIRSTKLEDSAMYFCASRAGESSYNEQFFGPGTRLTVL.

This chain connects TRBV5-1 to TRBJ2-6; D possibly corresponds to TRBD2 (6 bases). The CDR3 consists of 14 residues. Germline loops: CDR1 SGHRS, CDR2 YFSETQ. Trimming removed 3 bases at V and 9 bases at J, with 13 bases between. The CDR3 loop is CASSSTGTVNVLTF. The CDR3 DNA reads TGCGCCAGCAGCTCGACCGGGACTGTCAACGTCCTGACTTTC.

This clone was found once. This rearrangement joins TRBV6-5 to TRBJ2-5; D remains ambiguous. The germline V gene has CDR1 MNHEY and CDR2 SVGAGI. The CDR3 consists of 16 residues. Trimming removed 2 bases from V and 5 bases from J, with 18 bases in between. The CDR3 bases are TGTGCCAGCAGTTACGCCGGAGACCTTTTAAGCGAGACCCAGTACTTC. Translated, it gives CASSYAGDLLSETQYF.

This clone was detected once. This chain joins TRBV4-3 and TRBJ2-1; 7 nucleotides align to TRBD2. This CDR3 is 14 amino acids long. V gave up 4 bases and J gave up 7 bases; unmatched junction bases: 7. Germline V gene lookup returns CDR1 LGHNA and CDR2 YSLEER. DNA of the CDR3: TGCGCCAGCAGCCCCGGACTAGTAAGTAATGAGCAGTTCTTC. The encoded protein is CASSPGLVSNEQFF.

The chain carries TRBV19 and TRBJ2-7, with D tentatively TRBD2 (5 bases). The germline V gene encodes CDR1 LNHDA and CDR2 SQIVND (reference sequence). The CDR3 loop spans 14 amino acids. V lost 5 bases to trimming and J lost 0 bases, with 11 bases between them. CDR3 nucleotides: TGTGCCAGTAGTCCGGACTCCTACTCCTACGAGCAGTACTTC. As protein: CASSPDSYSYEQYF.

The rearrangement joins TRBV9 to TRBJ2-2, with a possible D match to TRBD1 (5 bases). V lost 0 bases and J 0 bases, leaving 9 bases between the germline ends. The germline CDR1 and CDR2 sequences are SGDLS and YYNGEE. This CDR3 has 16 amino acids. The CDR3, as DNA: TGTGCCAGCAGCGTAGGGCAGGGCCCGAACACCGGGGAGCTGTTTTTT. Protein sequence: CASSVGQGPNTGELFF.

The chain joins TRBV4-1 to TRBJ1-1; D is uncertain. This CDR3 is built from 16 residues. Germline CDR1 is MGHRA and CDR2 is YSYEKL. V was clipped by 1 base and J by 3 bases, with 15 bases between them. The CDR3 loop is CASSQGQRLVDTEAFF. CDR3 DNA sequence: TGCGCCAGCAGCCAAGGGCAGCGGCTGGTAGACACTGAAGCTTTCTTT.

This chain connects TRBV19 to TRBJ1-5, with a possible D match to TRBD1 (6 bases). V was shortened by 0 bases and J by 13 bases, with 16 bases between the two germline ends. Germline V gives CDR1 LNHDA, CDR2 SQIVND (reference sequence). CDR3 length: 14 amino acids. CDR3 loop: CASSIDLGQILQHF. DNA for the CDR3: TGTGCCAGTAGTATAGATCTCGGACAGATACTTCAGCATTTT.

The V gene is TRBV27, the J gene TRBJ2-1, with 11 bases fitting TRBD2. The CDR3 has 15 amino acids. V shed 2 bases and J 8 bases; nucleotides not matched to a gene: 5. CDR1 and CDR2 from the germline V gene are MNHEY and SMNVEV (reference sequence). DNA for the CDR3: TGTGCCAGCAGTTTACAAACTAGCGGGAGCGATGAGCAGTTCTTC. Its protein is CASSLQTSGSDEQFF.

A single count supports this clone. The CDR3 DNA reads as TGTGCCAGCAGTGCAGGGGCGGGCGAGCAGTACTTC. It is translated as CASSAGAGEQYF. The chain employs TRBV6-4 and TRBJ2-7; D is perhaps TRBD1 (6 bases). The V end lost 4 bases, the J end lost 6 bases, and 10 bases lay between the germline ends. This CDR3 spans 12 amino acids. Germline lookup yields CDR1 MRHNA and CDR2 SNTAGT.

CDR3 loop: CASSQTGFSGNTIYF. CDR3 in DNA: TGTGCCAGCAGCCAGACAGGATTCTCTGGAAACACCATATATTTT. This chain links TRBV7-3 with TRBJ1-3; a weak D match, TRBD1 (6 bases). Germline CDR1 SGHTA, CDR2 FQGTGA. The CDR3 extends over 15 amino acids. The V and J ends lost 5 bases and 0 bases respectively, with 11 bases between them.